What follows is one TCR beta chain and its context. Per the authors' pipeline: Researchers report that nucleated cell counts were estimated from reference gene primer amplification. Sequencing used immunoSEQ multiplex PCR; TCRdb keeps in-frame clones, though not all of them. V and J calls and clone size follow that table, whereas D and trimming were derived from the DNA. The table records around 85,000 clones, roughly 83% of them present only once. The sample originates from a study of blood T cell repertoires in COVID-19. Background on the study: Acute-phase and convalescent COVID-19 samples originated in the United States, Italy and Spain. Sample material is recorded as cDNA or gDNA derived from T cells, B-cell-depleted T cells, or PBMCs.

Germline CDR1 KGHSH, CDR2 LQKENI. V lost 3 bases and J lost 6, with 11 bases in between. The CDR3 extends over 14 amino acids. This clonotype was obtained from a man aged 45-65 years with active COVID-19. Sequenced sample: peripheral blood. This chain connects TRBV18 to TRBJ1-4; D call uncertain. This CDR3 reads CASSPTEGYEKLFF. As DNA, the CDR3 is TGTGCCAGCTCACCCACGGAGGGCTATGAAAAACTGTTTTTT. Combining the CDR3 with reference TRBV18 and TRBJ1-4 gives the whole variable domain NAGVMQNPRHLVRRRGQEARLRCSPMKGHSHVYWYRQLPEEGLKFMVYLQKENIIDESGMPKERFSAEFPKEGPSILRIQQVVRGDSAAYFCASSPTEGYEKLFFGSGTQLSVL.